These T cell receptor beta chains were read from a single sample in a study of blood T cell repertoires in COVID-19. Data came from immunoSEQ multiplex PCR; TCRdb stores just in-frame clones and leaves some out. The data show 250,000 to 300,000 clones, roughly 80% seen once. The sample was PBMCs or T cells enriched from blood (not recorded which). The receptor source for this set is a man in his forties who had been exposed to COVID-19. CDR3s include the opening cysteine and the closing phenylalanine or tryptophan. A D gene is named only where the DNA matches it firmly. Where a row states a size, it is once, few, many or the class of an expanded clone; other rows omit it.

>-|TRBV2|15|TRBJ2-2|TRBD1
TGTGCCAGCAGTTTGACAGGGGCGACCACCGGGGAGCTGTTTTTT
CASSLTGATTGELFF
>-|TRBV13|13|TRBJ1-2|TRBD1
TGTGCCAGCAGTCTCAGGGGGCACTATGGCTACACCTTC
CASSLRGHYGYTF
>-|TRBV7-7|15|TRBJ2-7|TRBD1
TGTGCTAGCAGCCCAAGGACAGGAAGCTCCTACGAGCAGTACTTC
CASSPRTGSSYEQYF
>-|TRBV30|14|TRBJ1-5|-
TGTGCCTTCCGGGGGGGGAGCTCTAGGGAGCCCCAGCATTTT
CAFRGGSSREPQHF
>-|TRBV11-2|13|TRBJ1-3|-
TGTGCCAGCAGGGACAGCTCTGGAAACACCATATATTTT
CASRDSSGNTIYF
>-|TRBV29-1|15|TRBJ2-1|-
TGCAGCGTTGTGGAGGGAGTCAAGCCCTACAATGAGCAGTTCTTC
CSVVEGVKPYNEQFF
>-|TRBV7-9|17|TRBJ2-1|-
TGTGCCAGCAGCCGCTCACGGTCAAGACAGTTTTACAATGAGCAGTTCTTC
CASSRSRSRQFYNEQFF
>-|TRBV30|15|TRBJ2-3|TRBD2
TGTGCCTGGAGTGGCGGACTAGGGGACACAGATACGCAGTATTTT
CAWSGGLGDTDTQYF
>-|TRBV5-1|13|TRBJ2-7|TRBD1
TGCGCCAGCAGCGTGGGACAGTCCTACGAGCAGTACTTC
CASSVGQSYEQYF
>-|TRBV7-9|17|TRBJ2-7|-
TGTGCCAGCAGCTTCGGGGGGTGGGGGCCGGGCTCCTACGAGCAGTACTTC
CASSFGGWGPGSYEQYF
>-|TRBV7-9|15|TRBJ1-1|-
TGTGCCAGCAGCTTAGCGAGCGGCAGGGGCACTGAAGCTTTCTTT
CASSLASGRGTEAFF
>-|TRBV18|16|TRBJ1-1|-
TGTGCCAGCTCGCCGCCGGATGGAGGCGGGAACACTGAAGCTTTCTTT
CASSPPDGGGNTEAFF
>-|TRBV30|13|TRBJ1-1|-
TGTGCCTGGAGTGTACACAGGGCCACTGAAGCTTTCTTT
CAWSVHRATEAFF
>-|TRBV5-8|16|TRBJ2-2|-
TGTGCCAGCAGCATCAGGACACCCCTCAGCACCGGGGAGCTGTTTTTT
CASSIRTPLSTGELFF
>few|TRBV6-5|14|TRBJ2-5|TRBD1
TGTGCCAGCAAATGGACAGGGTACCAAGAGACCCAGTACTTC
CASKWTGYQETQYF
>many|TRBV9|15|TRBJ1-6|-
TGTGCCAGCAGCGTAGCTAGTCTCGATAATTCACCCCTCCACTTT
CASSVASLDNSPLHF
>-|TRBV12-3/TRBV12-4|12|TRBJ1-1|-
TGTGCCAGCAGTTTATCCCTCACTGAAGCTTTCTTT
CASSLSLTEAFF
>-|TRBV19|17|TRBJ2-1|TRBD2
TGTGCCAGTAGTTCCCCTCGACTAGCGGAGGTACACAATGAGCAGTTCTTC
CASSSPRLAEVHNEQFF
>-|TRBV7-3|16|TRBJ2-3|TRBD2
TGTGCCAGCAGCTCCCGGGGCGGGAGGGGCACAGATACGCAGTATTTT
CASSSRGGRGTDTQYF
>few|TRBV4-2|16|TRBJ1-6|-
TGTGCCAGCAGCCAAGTCCTCGGGGGGTGGAATTCACCCCTCCACTTT
CASSQVLGGWNSPLHF
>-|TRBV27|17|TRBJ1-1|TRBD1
TGTGCCAGCAGTTTAAACCCCCCGGGACAGGGGAACACTGAAGCTTTCTTT
CASSLNPPGQGNTEAFF
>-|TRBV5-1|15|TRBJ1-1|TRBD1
TGCGCCAGCAGCACACAGGGGGGGAAGGACACTGAAGCTTTCTTT
CASSTQGGKDTEAFF
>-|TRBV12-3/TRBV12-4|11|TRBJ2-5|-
TGTGCCATCCAAAGGTCGGGGACCCAGTACTTC
CAIQRSGTQYF
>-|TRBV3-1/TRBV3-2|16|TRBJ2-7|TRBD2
TGTGCCAGCAGCCAAGGCCAGTGGGCGGGAGGGAGCGAGCAGTACTTC
CASSQGQWAGGSEQYF
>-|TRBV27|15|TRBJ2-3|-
-
CASARLASVADTQYF
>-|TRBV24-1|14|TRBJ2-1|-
TGTGCCACCGCTGGTTTTTCCCCCGGCAATGAGCAGTTCTTC
CATAGFSPGNEQFF
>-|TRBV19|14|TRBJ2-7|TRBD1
TGTGCCAGTAGCGCCGGGACAGGGGTCTACGAGCAGTACTTC
CASSAGTGVYEQYF
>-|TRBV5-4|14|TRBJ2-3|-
TGTGCCAGCAGCTGGCGGGGCCAAGCCGGTACGCAGTATTTT
CASSWRGQAGTQYF
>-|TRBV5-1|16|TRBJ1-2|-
TGCGCCAGCAGCGCAACCGGGATCAGTGAAGAGCTTGGCTACACCTTC
CASSATGISEELGYTF
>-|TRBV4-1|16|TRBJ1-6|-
TGCGCCAGCAGCCGCGCAGGGATGGGGTATAATTCACCCCTCCACTTT
CASSRAGMGYNSPLHF
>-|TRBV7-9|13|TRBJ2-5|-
TGTGCCAGCACTACGGGGAGGTCGGTGACCCAGTACTTC
CASTTGRSVTQYF
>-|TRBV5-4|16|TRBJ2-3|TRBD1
TGTGCCAGCAGCTCATCCGGGACAGGGAGTTGGAATACGCAGTATTTT
CASSSSGTGSWNTQYF
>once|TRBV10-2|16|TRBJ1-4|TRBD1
TGCGCCAGCGGCAGGCTGGCAGGGGGGAATAATGAAAAACTGTTTTTT
CASGRLAGGNNEKLFF
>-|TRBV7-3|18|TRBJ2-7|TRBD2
TGTGCCAGCAGCTTAGGTTTCAGGACTAGCGGCCCTTCCTACGAGCAGTACTTC
CASSLGFRTSGPSYEQYF
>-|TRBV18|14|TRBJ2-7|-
TGTGCCAGCTCGGCCGGGCAGGGCGCCTACGAGCAGTACTTC
CASSAGQGAYEQYF
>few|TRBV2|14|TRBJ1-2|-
TGTGCCAGCACCGGACAGATAATTAACTATGGCTACACCTTC
CASTGQIINYGYTF
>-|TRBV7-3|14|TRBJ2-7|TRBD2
TGTGCCAGCAGCCCCCAGGGTAGCGGGAGTAAGCAGTACTTC
CASSPQGSGSKQYF
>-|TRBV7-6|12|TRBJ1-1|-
TGTGCCAGCAGCCCGCCGGGCACTGAAGCTTTCTTT
CASSPPGTEAFF
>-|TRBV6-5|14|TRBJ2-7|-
TGTGCCAGCAGTTACTCAGCAGCGAAATACGAGCAGTACTTC
CASSYSAAKYEQYF
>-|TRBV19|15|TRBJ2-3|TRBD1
TGTGCCAGTAATTCGGGGACAGGCCTCACAGATACGCAGTATTTT
CASNSGTGLTDTQYF
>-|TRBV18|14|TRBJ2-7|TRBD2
TGTGCCAGCTCACCGACTAGCGTTCCCCACGAGCAGTACTTC
CASSPTSVPHEQYF
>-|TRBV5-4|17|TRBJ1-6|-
TGTGCCAGCAGCCCCGGGAGGAGAGGCTCCTATAATTCACCCCTCCACTTT
CASSPGRRGSYNSPLHF
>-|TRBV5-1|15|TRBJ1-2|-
TGCGCCAGCAGTATTGGGGTCTGGACAATGGGAAGCTACACCTTC
CASSIGVWTMGSYTF
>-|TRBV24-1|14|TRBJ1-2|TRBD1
TGTGCCGTCTCATCAGGGGGATCCCTTTATGGCTACACCTTC
CAVSSGGSLYGYTF
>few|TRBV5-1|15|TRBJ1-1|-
TGCGCCAGCAGCTCGCAAGGGGCGACGAACACTGAAGCTTTCTTT
CASSSQGATNTEAFF
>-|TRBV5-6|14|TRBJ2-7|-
TGTGCCAGCAGCTTCAGGGGGGTGAAAACCGAGCAGTACTTC
CASSFRGVKTEQYF
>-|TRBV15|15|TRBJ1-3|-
TGTGCCACCAGCAGGAGACGGAGCTCTGGAAACACCATATATTTT
CATSRRRSSGNTIYF
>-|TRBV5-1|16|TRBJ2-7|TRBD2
TGCGCCAGCAGCTGGAGACTAGCGGGTTTTACGTACGAGCAGTACTTC
CASSWRLAGFTYEQYF